Below, 25 T cell receptor beta chains from the same sample are listed, as sequenced in a study of graft-versus-host responses after intestinal transplantation. These receptors' targets are unknown. Profiling relied on immunoSEQ multiplex PCR, and the TCRdb table lists in-frame clones only, not all of them. The table includes 86,000 or so clones, just over 90% detected once. Here the sequenced sample was unstimulated CD8+ T cells sorted from spleen or lymph node cells, taken before intestinal transplant. The receptors shown here come from a human donor who received an intestinal transplant.

This clone ranks as medium-sized. V is TRBV28 and J is TRBJ2-7; TRBD2 aligns across 8 bases. Germline V CDR1 and CDR2: MDHEN, SYDVKM. The CDR3 is made up of 14 amino acids. V was pared by 3 bases and J by 3 bases, with 4 bases of the junction left unmatched. The CDR3 nucleotides are TGTGCCAGCAGTTTCGCGGGAGGCGGCTACGAGCAGTACTTC. The encoded protein is CASSFAGGGYEQYF.

The chain is built from TRBV7-2 and TRBJ2-2, with D unclear. Germline V gene data show CDR1 as SGHTA and CDR2 as FQGNSA. With 5 bases removed from V and 7 bases from J, the gap between germline ends came to 14 bases. The CDR3 loop spans 14 amino acids. CDR3 DNA: TGTGCCAGCAGCGCCGTCCTAGTTGGCGGGGAGCTGTTTTTT. Translating it yields CASSAVLVGGELFF.

V gene TRBV27 combines with J gene TRBJ1-4, with unresolved D. The CDR3 length is 16 residues. Germline loops: CDR1 MNHEY, CDR2 SMNVEV (reference sequence). The germline V and J ends were trimmed by 4 bases and 0 bases, with 12 bases remaining between them. This CDR3 is CASSSHPGTTNEKLFF. For the CDR3, the DNA is TGTGCCAGCAGTTCCCACCCGGGCACAACTAATGAAAAACTGTTTTTT.

The chain carries TRBV15 and TRBJ2-3; possible D gene TRBD1, 5 bases. CDR1 LNHNV and CDR2 YYDKDF come from the germline V gene (reference sequence). V lost 5 bases and J 3 bases, leaving 12 bases between the germline ends. The CDR3 has 14 amino acids. CDR3 loop: CATSQGVSTDTQYF. The CDR3 DNA reads as TGTGCCACCAGCCAAGGGGTTTCAACAGATACGCAGTATTTT.

The rearrangement joins TRBV6-1 to TRBJ1-1; TRBD1 might be the D (5 bases). The germline V and J ends were trimmed by 7 bases and 2 bases, with 14 bases remaining between them. The germline CDR1 and CDR2 sequences are MNHNS and SASEGT. The CDR3 has 14 amino acids. The CDR3 here is CASTQGRVNTEAFF. In nucleotides, the CDR3 is TGTGCCAGCACTCAGGGTAGGGTCAACACTGAAGCTTTCTTT.

The sample holds one count of this clone. The V gene is TRBV27, the J gene TRBJ2-1, with 7 nucleotides matching TRBD1. J gave up 2 bases and V 2 bases, and 3 bases lay outside the gene matches. The CDR3 runs 15 residues. Germline V gene sequence: CDR1 MNHEY, CDR2 SMNVEV (reference sequence). The CDR3 DNA sequence: TGTGCCAGCAGTTTAACGGGACAGCCCTACAATGAGCAGTTCTTC. Translated: CASSLTGQPYNEQFF.

This chain connects TRBV5-4 to TRBJ1-1, with D possibly TRBD1 on 5 matching bases. Germline lookup yields CDR1 SGHNT and CDR2 YYREEE (reference sequence). CDR3 size: 17 residues. V shed 1 base and J shed 4 bases, with 20 bases lying between them. The CDR3 sequence: CASSLIQGFEFGTEAFF. CDR3 coding DNA: TGTGCCAGCAGCTTGATTCAGGGTTTTGAGTTCGGCACTGAAGCTTTCTTT.

The chain has TRBV13 and TRBJ1-6; D not resolved. Germline CDR1 is PRHDT and CDR2 is FYEKMQ (reference sequence). The V end lost 1 base, the J end lost 9 bases, and 7 bases lay between the germline ends. This CDR3 comprises 13 residues. The CDR3 is CASSLAAGSPLHF. CDR3 in DNA: TGTGCCAGCAGCTTAGCTGCGGGTTCACCCCTCCACTTT.

V gene TRBV7-9 combines with J gene TRBJ2-7, with D perhaps matching TRBD1 (6 bases). Germline V gene sequence: CDR1 SEHNR, CDR2 FQNEAQ (reference sequence). V was shortened by 5 bases and J by 5 bases, with 16 bases between the two germline ends. This CDR3 has 14 residues. CDR3 DNA sequence: TGTGCCAGCAGCCCACCAACAGGGATACACGAGCAGTACTTC. Its translation is CASSPPTGIHEQYF.

This chain links TRBV4-2 with TRBJ2-7; D is ambiguous. Germline V gene lookup returns CDR1 LGHNA and CDR2 YNFKEQ. With 1 base removed from V and 2 bases from J, the gap between germline ends came to 6 bases. This CDR3 is 13 amino acids long. The CDR3 spells CASSQAVAYEQYF. CDR3 DNA: TGTGCCAGCAGCCAAGCGGTGGCCTACGAGCAGTACTTC.

This clone was observed a few times. The chain recombines TRBV6-1 with TRBJ2-3; D gene unclear. The CDR3 runs to 13 residues. V was pared by 4 bases and J by 3 bases, with 8 bases between. Germline V gene data show CDR1 as MNHNS and CDR2 as SASEGT. CDR3 in amino acids: CASSVSQTDTQYF. DNA of the CDR3: TGTGCCAGCAGTGTCTCCCAGACAGATACGCAGTATTTT.

CDR3 amino acids: CAISESKTGGAYEQYF. CDR3 sequence (DNA): TGTGCCATCAGTGAGTCGAAGACCGGGGGGGCATACGAGCAGTACTTC. The chain combines TRBV10-3 with TRBJ2-5; 8 bases align to TRBD2. The J call is uncertain, as TRBJ2-7 better fits the DNA end. This CDR3 region has 16 residues. Germline CDR1 ENHRY, CDR2 SYGVKD.

The chain combines TRBV19 with TRBJ2-1; D possibly matches TRBD1 or TRBD2 (5 bases each). Per the germline V gene, CDR1 is LNHDA and CDR2 is SQIVND (reference sequence). The CDR3 covers 15 residues. V lost 5 bases and J 4 bases, leaving 15 bases between the germline ends. The CDR3 protein is CASSWDRTPYNEQFF. As DNA, the CDR3 is TGTGCCAGTAGTTGGGACCGTACGCCATACAATGAGCAGTTCTTC.

The J gene is TRBJ1-2, the V gene TRBV11-2, with D possibly matching TRBD1 (5 bases). Germline lookup yields CDR1 SGHAT and CDR2 FQNNGV. CDR3 length: 13 amino acids. With 1 base removed from V and 12 bases from J, the gap between germline ends came to 15 bases. The CDR3 sequence: CASSLGVGGTHTF. CDR3 DNA: TGTGCCAGCAGCTTAGGAGTGGGGGGGACCCACACCTTC.

CDR3 region: CASILLAGGLNEQFF. CDR3 sequence (DNA): TGTGCCAGCATCCTACTAGCGGGAGGATTAAATGAGCAGTTCTTC. The V gene is TRBV27, the J gene TRBJ2-1; 12 bases are a match to TRBD2. The length of the CDR3 is 15 residues. J lost 7 bases, V lost 7 bases, and 8 bases had no gene match. Germline V CDR1 and CDR2: MNHEY, SMNVEV (reference sequence).

Regarding this clone: Other DNA sequences in the same sample also yield this CDR3. V usage is TRBV29-1 and J usage is TRBJ1-2; the match to TRBD1 covers 7 bases. CDR3 size: 12 residues. V shed 1 base, J shed 8 bases, and the junction held 4 bases outside the gene matches. CDR1 is SQVTM, CDR2 ANQGSEA, per germline. CDR3 DNA sequence: TGCAGCGTTGAAGGACAGGGTGACGGCTACACCTTC. This encodes CSVEGQGDGYTF.

The rearrangement joins TRBV29-1 to TRBJ2-1, with 14 nucleotides matching TRBD2. The V and J ends lost 7 bases and 2 bases, in that order; junction bases with no gene match: 10. This CDR3 comprises 17 residues. The germline CDR1 and CDR2 sequences are SQVTM and ANQGSEA. The CDR3 loop is CSAGLAGGSLTYNEQFF. For the CDR3, the DNA is TGCAGCGCTGGACTAGCGGGGGGCTCCCTCACCTACAATGAGCAGTTCTTC.

This chain joins TRBV7-9 and TRBJ1-3; D is uncertain. V was shortened by 7 bases and J by 11 bases, with 12 bases between the two germline ends. The CDR3 totals 11 residues. Germline-derived CDR1 and CDR2 are SEHNR and FQNEAQ (reference sequence). The CDR3 DNA sequence: TGTGCCAGCACCGAATGGCGGCCCATATATTTT. This codes for CASTEWRPIYF.

A single count supports this clone. This rearrangement joins TRBV29-1 to TRBJ2-7; TRBD2 matches at 7 bases. V shed 6 bases and J 2 bases; nucleotides not matched to a gene: 13. The CDR3 is made up of 15 amino acids. CDR1 and CDR2 from the germline V gene are SQVTM and ANQGSEA. The CDR3 DNA reads TGCAGCGTCGGGGGACTATTGGTAGGGCCCTACGAGCAGTACTTC. Translation: CSVGGLLVGPYEQYF.

V gene TRBV11-2 combines with J gene TRBJ2-1, with D unresolved. Germline loops: CDR1 SGHAT, CDR2 FQNNGV. This CDR3 region has 13 residues. V was trimmed by 5 bases and J by 6 bases, leaving 11 bases between them. The CDR3 sequence is CASSVSSGNEQFF. CDR3 bases: TGTGCCAGCAGCGTTTCGAGTGGCAATGAGCAGTTCTTC.

The V and J genes are TRBV27 and TRBJ1-2; D gene uncertain. V lost 0 bases and J lost 4, with 12 bases in between. Germline CDR1 and CDR2: MNHEY and SMNVEV (reference sequence). This CDR3 comprises 15 residues. The chain's CDR3 is CASSLSGEHFYGYTF. Here the CDR3 DNA reads TGTGCCAGCAGTTTATCGGGAGAGCACTTCTATGGCTACACCTTC.

The chain has TRBV6-5 and TRBJ1-1, with a weak D call TRBD1 (5 bases). Deletions cut 2 bases from V and 3 bases from J, with 7 bases between. The germline V gene encodes CDR1 MNHEY and CDR2 SVGAGI. The CDR3 totals 13 residues. CDR3 sequence (DNA): TGTGCCAGCAGTTACGCAGGGTACACTGAAGCTTTCTTT. Its translation: CASSYAGYTEAFF.

The chain uses TRBV4-1 and TRBJ2-1; tentatively, D is TRBD2 (6 bases). The CDR3 covers 16 residues. Germline V gene sequence: CDR1 MGHRA, CDR2 YSYEKL. V dropped 0 bases and J dropped 4 bases, with 13 bases sitting between them. As DNA, the CDR3 is TGCGCCAGCAGCCAAGATTCAGGACTAATTTACAATGAGCAGTTCTTC. The encoded protein is CASSQDSGLIYNEQFF.

J is TRBJ2-3 and V is TRBV7-9; the D gene is possibly TRBD1 (6 bases). CDR1 SEHNR and CDR2 FQNEAQ come from the germline V gene (reference sequence). There are 14 residues in the CDR3. Between the trimmed V and J ends, which lost 4 bases and 2 bases, there was a span of 10 bases. The CDR3 DNA is TGTGCCAGCAGCTCCTGGACAGACACAGATACGCAGTATTTT. Translated: CASSSWTDTDTQYF.

The rearrangement uses TRBV5-1 and TRBJ1-2, with 7 nucleotides matching TRBD1. From germline, CDR1 is SGHRS and CDR2 YFSETQ. With V trimmed by 4 bases and J by 5 bases, 11 bases remained unmatched. CDR3 length equals 15 residues. This CDR3 is CASSPRTGRRYGYTF. CDR3 nucleotides: TGCGCCAGCAGCCCAAGGACAGGTCGCCGTTATGGCTACACCTTC.